These 21 T cell receptor beta chains came from one sample sequenced in a study of human thymus T cells. Resections were taken during corrective heart surgery, and the thymus tissue came from these. Generated by immunoSEQ multiplex PCR, the TCRdb table keeps only in-frame clones and is missing some. The table lists tens of thousands of clones, approximately 95% of them singletons. The sequenced sample was thymus tissue. The receptors derive from a girl less than two years old with a congenital heart defect but otherwise immunologically healthy.

The DNA for the CDR3 is TGTGCCTGGAGTGTACGAGGATATGGCTACACCTTC. This encodes CAWSVRGYGYTF. V usage is TRBV30 and J usage is TRBJ1-2, with no clear D. Germline V gives CDR1 GTSNPN, CDR2 SVGIG (reference sequence). V was cut by 0 bases and J by 5 bases, with 7 bases left in between. This CDR3 has 12 residues.

The CDR3 bases are TGTGCCAGCAGCCCCACTTGCGGGAGATCCAATGAGCAGTTCTTC. Translated: CASSPTCGRSNEQFF. This chain uses TRBV4-2 with TRBJ2-1; TRBD2 aligns across 7 bases. This CDR3 spans 15 amino acids. Germline assignment: CDR1 LGHNA and CDR2 YNFKEQ. After removal of 4 bases from V and 6 bases from J, the junction contained 9 bases not matched to a gene.

The rearrangement links TRBV7-9 to TRBJ1-5; D is undetermined. V shed 1 base and J shed 5 bases, with 9 bases lying between them. The CDR3 contains 14 residues. In germline, CDR1 is SEHNR, CDR2 FQNEAQ (reference sequence). The CDR3 DNA is TGTGCCAGCAGCTTAGGGCACTCCGATCAGCCCCAGCATTTT. Residues: CASSLGHSDQPQHF.

The rearrangement links TRBV28 to TRBJ2-7; possibly TRBD1 for D (5 bases). V lost 8 bases and J lost 2, with 13 bases in between. The CDR3 length is 13 residues. Germline V gene sequence: CDR1 MDHEN, CDR2 SYDVKM. The CDR3 coding sequence is TGTGCCAGCCGGAAGGCGACAGCCTACGAGCAGTACTTC. Translating it yields CASRKATAYEQYF.

This chain joins TRBV4-2 and TRBJ2-1; 11 nucleotides line up with TRBD2. Germline V lookup: CDR1 LGHNA, CDR2 YNFKEQ. Unmatched junction bases numbered 8, after V lost 3 bases and J lost 7 bases. The length of the CDR3 is 16 residues. This chain's CDR3 is CASSHPRLAGKNEQFF. The CDR3 region has the DNA TGTGCCAGCAGCCATCCGAGACTAGCGGGGAAGAATGAGCAGTTCTTC.

This clone was counted a few times. This chain joins TRBV11-2 and TRBJ1-1; D is unclear. The germline CDR1 and CDR2 sequences are SGHAT and FQNNGV. This CDR3 spans 12 amino acids. The V gene lost 5 bases and the J gene lost 4 bases, with 8 bases spanning the gap. CDR3: CASSHPGTEAFF. The CDR3 bases are TGTGCCAGCAGCCACCCGGGCACTGAAGCTTTCTTT.

This sequence joins TRBV15 and TRBJ1-2; tentative D call: TRBD1 (6 bases). V lost 7 bases to trimming and J lost 8 bases, with 20 bases between them. Germline values: CDR1 LNHNV, CDR2 YYDKDF (reference sequence). CDR3 size: 14 residues. The CDR3 reads CATNFRDTPDGYTF. DNA of the CDR3: TGTGCCACCAACTTCCGGGACACCCCTGACGGCTACACCTTC.

The CDR3 region is CASSIPGRGQVTEAFF. CDR3 DNA sequence: TGTGCCAGCTCCATACCAGGGAGGGGACAGGTGACTGAAGCTTTCTTT. The genes are TRBV18 and TRBJ1-1; 8 bases are shared with TRBD1. The CDR3 consists of 16 residues. CDR1 and CDR2 from the germline V gene are KGHSH and LQKENI. With V trimmed by 6 bases and J by 5 bases, 14 bases remained unmatched.

The rearrangement links TRBV5-1 to TRBJ2-7; TRBD2 agrees at 9 bases. The CDR3 extends over 16 amino acids. Germline V gene lookup returns CDR1 SGHRS and CDR2 YFSETQ. V trimming: 1 base; J trimming: 7 bases; junction bases outside the gene matches: 12. As DNA, the CDR3 is TGCGCCAGCAGCTTGTCGCTAGCGGGACGGGTCCTGGAGCAGTACTTC. Protein: CASSLSLAGRVLEQYF.

The J gene is TRBJ1-5, the V gene TRBV6-6; a weak D match, TRBD1 (6 bases). Germline V lookup: CDR1 MNHNY, CDR2 SVGAGI (reference sequence). Trimming stripped 6 bases from V and 5 bases from J, with 8 bases between. This CDR3 has 12 residues. CDR3 amino acids: CASRYRDQPQHF. CDR3 nucleotides: TGTGCCAGCAGGTACAGGGATCAGCCCCAGCATTTT.

This rearrangement joins TRBV27 to TRBJ2-3; unclear D gene. The ends were cut back, 5 bases at V and 4 bases at J, with 19 bases in the middle. The CDR3 runs 16 residues. Germline CDR1 reads MNHEY; CDR2 reads SMNVEV (reference sequence). The CDR3 DNA reads as TGTGCCAGCAGTCCGACTGCGGCGACCCGACCAGATACGCAGTATTTT. This translates into CASSPTAATRPDTQYF.

The rearrangement uses TRBV6-1 and TRBJ2-1; the match to TRBD1 covers 10 bases. J lost 1 base, V lost 3 bases, and 12 bases had no gene match. Germline-derived CDR1 and CDR2 are MNHNS and SASEGT. The CDR3 spans 19 residues. CDR3 in DNA: TGTGCCAGCAGTGATAGGGACAGGGGACGCATCGGGTCCTACAATGAGCAGTTCTTC. It is translated as CASSDRDRGRIGSYNEQFF.

The V and J genes are TRBV4-3 and TRBJ2-1; tentative D call: TRBD1 (6 bases). The V and J ends lost 0 bases and 3 bases respectively, with 21 bases between them. This CDR3 has 19 amino acids. Germline V CDR1 and CDR2: LGHNA, YSLEER. This CDR3 reads CASSQEGPGHPTLYNEQFF. The CDR3 nucleotides read TGCGCCAGCAGCCAAGAGGGACCGGGACACCCCACGCTCTACAATGAGCAGTTCTTC.

This clone is a singleton in its sample. The chain is built from TRBV30 and TRBJ2-1; tentatively, D is TRBD2 (5 bases). V was trimmed by 0 bases and J by 7 bases, leaving 7 bases between them. The germline V gene has CDR1 GTSNPN and CDR2 SVGIG (reference sequence). There are 12 residues in the CDR3. Here the CDR3 DNA reads TGTGCCTGGAGTGTCTCGGGAAATGAGCAGTTCTTC. It codes for CAWSVSGNEQFF.

The chain uses TRBV4-1 and TRBJ2-7, with 11 positions matching TRBD2. Germline CDR1 and CDR2: MGHRA and YSYEKL. Trimming cost V 2 bases and J 2 bases; bases outside gene matches: 14. This CDR3 region has 19 residues. CDR3 amino acids: CASSQPKTNGTSGAYEQYF. The CDR3, as DNA: TGCGCCAGCAGCCAACCCAAAACGAACGGGACTAGCGGCGCCTACGAGCAGTACTTC.

The chain is built from TRBV4-1 and TRBJ1-2; 7 positions match TRBD1. This CDR3 is 14 amino acids long. Germline assignment: CDR1 MGHRA and CDR2 YSYEKL. V trimming: 1 base; J trimming: 6 bases; junction bases outside the gene matches: 5. The chain's CDR3 is CASSQGQGVDGYTF. CDR3 coding DNA: TGCGCCAGCAGCCAAGGACAGGGTGTAGATGGCTACACCTTC.

The rearrangement links TRBV4-3 to TRBJ2-2, with TRBD2 matching over 9 bases. Germline CDR1 is LGHNA and CDR2 is YSLEER. The CDR3 is 14 residues long. The V and J ends lost 0 bases and 13 bases, in that order; junction bases with no gene match: 6. CDR3 coding DNA: TGCGCCAGCAGCCAAGAGTTTAGCGGGAGTCGGCTGTTTTTT. Translated, it gives CASSQEFSGSRLFF.

The V and J genes are TRBV28 and TRBJ2-3, with TRBD1 matching 8 bases. The CDR3 sequence is 16 residues long. Germline V gene sequence: CDR1 MDHEN, CDR2 SYDVKM. Trimming removed 6 bases from V and 5 bases from J; junction bases left unmatched: 13. CDR3: CASRIGTGVGEDTQYF. The CDR3 DNA is TGTGCCAGCAGGATCGGGACAGGCGTGGGGGAAGATACGCAGTATTTT.

The chain uses TRBV28 and TRBJ2-7; tentative D call: TRBD1 (5 bases). From germline, CDR1 is MDHEN and CDR2 SYDVKM. Trimming stripped 5 bases from V and 3 bases from J, with 14 bases between. The CDR3 spans 14 residues. The DNA for the CDR3 is TGTGCCAGCAGTAAAAAGGGGCCTCACTACGAGCAGTACTTC. Translation gives CASSKKGPHYEQYF. Full variable domain (remainder filled in from reference TRBV28 and TRBJ2-7): DVKVTQSSRYLVKRTGEKVFLECVQDMDHENMFWYRQDPGLGLRLIYFSYDVKMKEKGDIPEGYSVSREKKERFSLILESASTNQTSMYLCASSKKGPHYEQYFGPGTRLTVT.

The V and J genes are TRBV10-3 and TRBJ2-5; 7 bases agree with TRBD1. J was trimmed by 5 bases and V by 7 bases; bases with no gene match: 13. This CDR3 contains 15 residues. The germline V gene has CDR1 ENHRY and CDR2 SYGVKD. The CDR3 DNA follows: TGTGCCATCAAGGCTAAGGAAGGGGGCCGGGAGACCCAGTACTTC. Its translation: CAIKAKEGGRETQYF.

The gene calls are TRBV13 and TRBJ2-4; no clear D. Trimming took off 3 bases at V and 1 base at J, with 10 bases between the two ends. Germline CDR1 is PRHDT and CDR2 is FYEKMQ (reference sequence). The CDR3 length is 15 residues. The DNA for the CDR3 is TGTGCCAGCAGCTTTTTTCTCAGGGCCAAAAACATTCAGTACTTC. It is translated as CASSFFLRAKNIQYF.